The 29 T cell receptor beta chains below were found in one sample sequenced in a study of blood T cell repertoires in COVID-19. TCRdb keeps only in-frame clones here, not all; method: immunoSEQ multiplex PCR. The sample includes 170,000 or so clones, about 83% of them seen just once. Specimen: peripheral blood. The receptor set was obtained from a young woman who had recovered from COVID-19.

The chain employs TRBV27 and TRBJ2-1, with 9 bases identical to TRBD2. The ends lost 6 bases at V and 3 bases at J; junction bases unmatched: 6. This CDR3 is built from 15 residues. Germline loops: CDR1 MNHEY, CDR2 SMNVEV (reference sequence). CDR3 sequence: CASRLTSGIYNEQFF. CDR3 coding DNA: TGTGCCAGCAGATTGACTAGCGGAATCTACAATGAGCAGTTCTTC.

The V and J genes are TRBV11-2 and TRBJ2-7; 9 positions match TRBD2. The trim removed 4 bases at V and 7 bases at J, leaving 8 bases unmatched. Germline V CDR1 and CDR2: SGHAT, FQNNGV. This CDR3 is built from 14 residues. This CDR3 is CASSSSGLAREQYF. CDR3 coding DNA: TGTGCCAGCAGCTCCTCGGGACTAGCCCGGGAGCAGTACTTC.

The J gene is TRBJ2-1, the V gene TRBV5-3; 8 bases line up with TRBD2. TRBV5-3 is filed as an ORF, its function uncertain. Trimming cost V 0 bases and J 8 bases; bases outside gene matches: 1. The CDR3 has 13 amino acids. In DNA form, the CDR3 reads TGTGCCAGAAGCTTGGCGGGGGGGGATGAGCAGTTCTTC. Its translation is CARSLAGGDEQFF.

This clone has just a few counts. For the CDR3, the DNA is TGTGCCAGCAGCTTAAGCGGGGGCGAGTTAGAAAAACTGTTTTTT. This codes for CASSLSGGELEKLFF. The rearrangement uses TRBV7-2 and TRBJ1-4; a possible D gene is TRBD1 (6 bases). V was pared by 2 bases and J by 8 bases, with 15 bases between. The germline V gene has CDR1 SGHTA and CDR2 FQGNSA. This CDR3 spans 15 amino acids.

This clone was observed once. The chain joins TRBV6-2 or TRBV6-3 to TRBJ1-4; unclear D gene. Germline CDR1 and CDR2: MNHEY and SVGEGT. Trimming removed 5 bases from V and 0 bases from J, with 7 bases in between. CDR3 length equals 14 residues. The chain's CDR3 is CASSRVATNEKLFF. The CDR3 bases are TGTGCCAGCAGTCGCGTTGCAACTAATGAAAAACTGTTTTTT.

This sequence joins TRBV7-9 and TRBJ2-3, with TRBD2 matching 8 bases. J lost 0 bases, V lost 2 bases, and 7 bases had no gene match. From germline, CDR1 is SEHNR and CDR2 FQNEAQ (reference sequence). The CDR3 is 17 residues long. CDR3 protein: CASSLPGLASSTDTQYF. In nucleotides, the CDR3 is TGTGCCAGCAGCTTACCCGGACTAGCTTCTAGCACAGATACGCAGTATTTT. The full variable domain, in which reference TRBV7-9 and TRBJ2-3 provide the parts outside the CDR3, is DTGVSQNPRHKITKRGQNVTFRCDPISEHNRLYWYRQTLGQGPEFLTYFQNEAQLEKSRLLSDRFSAERPKGSFSTLEIQRTEQGDSAMYLCASSLPGLASSTDTQYFGPGTRLTVL.

V is TRBV12-3 or TRBV12-4 and J is TRBJ2-7, with a possible D match to TRBD1 (5 bases). The ends were cut back, 6 bases at V and 4 bases at J, with 7 bases in the middle. This CDR3 has 11 amino acids. This CDR3 reads CASSPGYEQYF. The CDR3 nucleotides read TGTGCCAGCAGCCCAGGGTACGAGCAGTACTTC.

The V and J genes are TRBV5-5 and TRBJ2-7; D is perhaps TRBD2 (6 bases). The CDR3 consists of 14 residues. Germline CDR1 and CDR2: SGHKS and YYEKEE (reference sequence). V lost 0 bases to trimming and J lost 4 bases, with 11 bases between them. DNA of the CDR3: TGTGCCAGCAGCTTGGTTGTAAGCGGGTACGAGCAGTACTTC. This codes for CASSLVVSGYEQYF.

V and J are TRBV27 and TRBJ2-7; 9 positions match TRBD1. This CDR3 spans 15 amino acids. In germline, CDR1 is MNHEY, CDR2 SMNVEV (reference sequence). V gave up 6 bases and J gave up 0 bases; unmatched junction bases: 6. The CDR3 here is CASRPTGQGSYEQYF. In DNA, the CDR3 is TGTGCCAGCAGGCCCACGGGACAGGGCTCCTACGAGCAGTACTTC.

The chain has TRBV7-9 and TRBJ2-3; possible D gene TRBD2, 6 bases. Germline V gives CDR1 SEHNR, CDR2 FQNEAQ (reference sequence). Trimming took 8 bases from V and 3 from J, leaving 9 bases between them. The CDR3 has 12 residues. The CDR3 region has the DNA TGTGCCAGCCGCCGGGGGACAGATACGCAGTATTTT. Its protein is CASRRGTDTQYF.

The V gene is TRBV7-9, the J gene TRBJ2-3; 16 bases agree with TRBD2. CDR3 size: 21 residues. V lost 5 bases and J lost 0; bases outside the gene matches: 14. CDR1 and CDR2 (germline): SEHNR, FQNEAQ (reference sequence). The CDR3 is CASSGVPGLAGGPYSTDTQYF. CDR3 nucleotide sequence: TGTGCCAGCAGCGGGGTCCCGGGACTAGCGGGGGGGCCCTACAGCACAGATACGCAGTATTTT.

The chain has TRBV6-6 and TRBJ1-1, with unresolved D. Germline CDR1 MNHNY, CDR2 SVGAGI (reference sequence). The germline V and J ends were trimmed by 8 bases and 3 bases, with 10 bases remaining between them. The CDR3 has 12 residues. CDR3 residues: CASDKGDTEAFF. In nucleotides, the CDR3 is TGTGCCAGCGATAAGGGAGACACTGAAGCTTTCTTT.

This clone was counted a few times. The chain links TRBV7-9 to TRBJ1-2; D is perhaps TRBD1 (5 bases). CDR1 is SEHNR, CDR2 FQNEAQ, per germline (reference sequence). This CDR3 is built from 14 residues. V dropped 5 bases and J dropped 4 bases, with 14 bases sitting between them. CDR3 nucleotide sequence: TGTGCCAGCAGCGCCGCACAGGAACCCTATGGCTACACCTTC. This translates into CASSAAQEPYGYTF.

The chain recombines TRBV3-1 (or the pseudogene TRBV3-2) with TRBJ1-1, with TRBD1 as a possible D gene (5 bases). Germline CDR1 reads LGHDT; CDR2 reads YNNKEL (reference sequence). The CDR3 sequence is 14 residues long. V was shortened by 1 base and J by 0 bases, with 6 bases between the two germline ends. CDR3 amino acids: CASSQVDMNTEAFF. In nucleotides, the CDR3 is TGTGCCAGCAGCCAAGTGGACATGAACACTGAAGCTTTCTTT.

The J gene is TRBJ2-3, the V gene TRBV27; 8 bases agree with TRBD1. Germline CDR1 reads MNHEY; CDR2 reads SMNVEV (reference sequence). The CDR3 spans 14 residues. V gave up 7 bases and J gave up 4 bases; unmatched junction bases: 7. The CDR3 reads CASKTRGRADTQYF. The CDR3 coding sequence is TGTGCCAGCAAAACCAGGGGGCGGGCAGATACGCAGTATTTT.

This sequence joins TRBV7-9 and TRBJ2-1; 9 bases line up with TRBD1. Germline-derived CDR1 and CDR2 are SEHNR and FQNEAQ (reference sequence). The ends lost 3 bases at V and 7 bases at J; junction bases unmatched: 10. CDR3 length equals 16 residues. The CDR3 DNA sequence: TGTGCCAGCAGCTTTGTCCCGGGACAGGGCGTAAATGAGCAGTTCTTC. Its translation: CASSFVPGQGVNEQFF.

V is TRBV3-1 (or the pseudogene TRBV3-2) and J is TRBJ1-5; TRBD1 agrees at 9 bases. Unmatched junction bases numbered 12, after V lost 4 bases and J lost 5 bases. The CDR3 is made up of 17 amino acids. CDR1 LGHDT and CDR2 YNNKEL come from the germline V gene (reference sequence). The CDR3 loop reads CASSRRGRTGADQPQHF. The CDR3, as DNA: TGTGCCAGCAGCCGTAGAGGCAGGACAGGGGCGGATCAGCCCCAGCATTTT.

The V gene is TRBV5-4, the J gene TRBJ2-6, with TRBD1 identical over 9 bases. The J segment lost 2 bases and the V segment lost 5 bases, leaving 11 bases of the junction unmatched. The CDR3 runs 18 residues. CDR1 and CDR2 (germline): SGHNT, YYREEE (reference sequence). This CDR3 reads CASRPMDRGRTGANVLTF. DNA of the CDR3: TGTGCCAGCAGGCCGATGGACAGGGGCCGAACTGGGGCCAACGTCCTGACTTTC.

The chain recombines TRBV9 with TRBJ1-3; 7 bases are a match to TRBD1. The CDR3 is made up of 13 amino acids. Trimming at V came to 3 bases and at J to 9 bases, leaving 6 bases not matched to a gene. The germline gives CDR1 SGDLS, CDR2 YYNGEE. The CDR3 nucleotides are TGTGCCAGCAGCGACCAACAGGGGATCACCATATATTTT. It yields the protein CASSDQQGITIYF. Full variable domain (rest looked up from reference TRBV9 and TRBJ1-3): DSGVTQTPKHLITATGQRVTLRCSPRSGDLSVYWYQQSLDQGLQFLIQYYNGEERAKGNILERFSAQQFPDLHSELNLSSLELGDSALYFCASSDQQGITIYFGEGSWLTVV.

The V and J genes are TRBV5-1 and TRBJ2-7; D unresolved. CDR1 SGHRS and CDR2 YFSETQ come from the germline V gene. The V end lost 5 bases, the J end lost 6 bases, and 12 bases lay between the germline ends. The CDR3 loop spans 12 amino acids. The CDR3: CASSDSLVEQYF. The CDR3 DNA sequence: TGCGCCAGCAGTGATAGCCTCGTCGAGCAGTACTTC.

The chain couples TRBV27 to TRBJ2-3, with D possibly being TRBD2 (6 bases). The V end lost 5 bases, the J end lost 0 bases, and 21 bases lay between the germline ends. The CDR3 extends over 18 amino acids. Germline CDR1 reads MNHEY; CDR2 reads SMNVEV (reference sequence). Written as DNA, the CDR3 is TGTGCCAGCAGTCGATTTGGGACCGGGACTTCAAGCACAGATACGCAGTATTTT. This codes for CASSRFGTGTSSTDTQYF.

This clone came up a few times. The rearrangement links TRBV29-1 to TRBJ2-7; 7 bases are shared with TRBD1. Germline CDR1 reads SQVTM; CDR2 reads ANQGSEA. The CDR3 runs to 12 residues. The V and J ends lost 1 base and 3 bases, in that order; junction bases with no gene match: 0. CDR3 bases: TGCAGCGTTGAAGGGGACAGCTACGAGCAGTACTTC. Translated: CSVEGDSYEQYF.

As regards this clone: This CDR3 is also generated by other DNA sequences in the sample. The rearrangement joins TRBV7-3 to TRBJ2-7; possible D gene TRBD1, 5 bases. Germline assignment: CDR1 SGHTA and CDR2 FQGTGA. This CDR3 spans 14 amino acids. The V gene lost 5 bases and the J gene lost 7 bases, with 18 bases spanning the gap. DNA for the CDR3: TGTGCCAGCAGCCTGGGGCCTCATTCCCATGAGCAGTACTTC. Translating it yields CASSLGPHSHEQYF.

V and J are TRBV4-1 and TRBJ2-3; D gene uncertain. Germline V gene data show CDR1 as MGHRA and CDR2 as YSYEKL. The V end lost 0 bases, the J end lost 6 bases, and 13 bases lay between the germline ends. The CDR3 covers 15 residues. CDR3 nucleotides: TGCGCCAGCAGCCAAGATAGCCGGGTTCGGGATACGCAGTATTTT. Translating it yields CASSQDSRVRDTQYF.

V and J are TRBV7-2 and TRBJ2-1, with TRBD2 matching over 12 bases. Germline values: CDR1 SGHTA, CDR2 FQGNSA. The CDR3 is 17 amino acids. The ends lost 4 bases at V and 7 bases at J; junction bases unmatched: 11. This CDR3 is CASSYLKTSGRSNEQFF. In DNA form, the CDR3 reads TGTGCCAGCAGCTACCTTAAGACTAGCGGGAGATCAAATGAGCAGTTCTTC.

The chain has TRBV9 and TRBJ1-4, with 8 bases fitting TRBD1. The trim removed 0 bases at V and 6 bases at J, leaving 4 bases unmatched. Germline V gene data show CDR1 as SGDLS and CDR2 as YYNGEE. The CDR3 loop spans 15 amino acids. The CDR3 sequence is CASSVGSRGHEKLFF. The CDR3 DNA is TGTGCCAGCAGCGTAGGGAGCAGGGGGCATGAAAAACTGTTTTTT. The full variable domain, with the rest looked up from reference TRBV9 and TRBJ1-4, is DSGVTQTPKHLITATGQRVTLRCSPRSGDLSVYWYQQSLDQGLQFLIQYYNGEERAKGNILERFSAQQFPDLHSELNLSSLELGDSALYFCASSVGSRGHEKLFFGSGTQLSVL.

J is TRBJ2-1 and V is TRBV13, with 7 nucleotides matching TRBD1. CDR1 is PRHDT and CDR2 is FYEKMQ in the germline V gene (reference sequence). V lost 5 bases to trimming and J lost 8 bases; unmatched junction nucleotides: 6. The CDR3 spans 13 residues. CDR3: CASSVRQGHEQFF. CDR3 nucleotide sequence: TGTGCCAGCAGCGTCCGACAGGGCCATGAGCAGTTCTTC.

The chain is built from TRBV19 and TRBJ2-1; TRBD1 agrees at 7 bases. This CDR3 contains 11 residues. In germline, CDR1 is LNHDA, CDR2 SQIVND (reference sequence). The junction had 1 base not matched to a gene; V was cut back by 8 bases and J by 6 bases. The CDR3 reads CASHRGNEQFF. The CDR3 DNA reads as TGTGCCAGTCACAGGGGCAATGAGCAGTTCTTC.

As DNA, the CDR3 is TGTGCCAGCAGCCGGGGACAGGGGTGGGACATTCAGTACTTC. This gives the protein CASSRGQGWDIQYF. The chain couples TRBV7-2 to TRBJ2-4, with 10 bases that match TRBD1. This CDR3 is built from 14 residues. After removal of 5 bases from V and 8 bases from J, the junction contained 6 bases not matched to a gene. Germline CDR1 SGHTA, CDR2 FQGNSA.